This TCR beta chain stems from a study of sequential checkpoint blockade in melanoma. Germline values: CDR1 SGHAT, CDR2 FQDESV (reference sequence). The CDR3 spans 16 residues. Trimming took 3 bases from V and 1 from J; bases not matched to a gene: 7. This sample's treatment: randomized to nivolumab then ipilimumab (arm A) or the reverse (arm B). No patient had prior DNA-damaging chemotherapy. Method: immunoSEQ multiplex PCR; TCRdb's copy keeps in-frame clones and lacks some. The sample has 25,000 to 35,000 clones; 77% are singletons. The starting material was CD8+ T cells sorted from blood (inferred from file names), obtained from a patient given nivolumab and ipilimumab in sequence. This chain uses TRBV11-1 with TRBJ2-7; the match to TRBD2 covers 9 bases. This receptor was taken from a human donor with melanoma. DNA for the CDR3: TGTGCCAGCAGCTTCCTCCTAGCGGGGAATTCCTACGAGCAGTACTTC. Translating it yields CASSFLLAGNSYEQYF.